This TCR beta chain was captured in a study of breast tumors, draining lymph nodes, adjacent tissues. TCRdb called the multiplex PCR reads again in MiXCR, with one record for every CDR3 protein. The sample shows fewer than 7,500 distinct CDR3 sequences, 43% of them seen only once. Study-level findings and limits: Luminal-like breast cancer showed significantly higher tumor–nontumor repertoire similarity than basal-like. Most tumor T cells seemingly derive from lymph node, then expand in tumor.

Remarks on this clonotype: Its antigen is as yet unknown.

V shed 0 bases and J shed 2 bases, with 19 bases lying between them. In germline, CDR1 is LGHNA, CDR2 YNFKEQ. The CDR3 has 19 amino acids. The receptor's source is a female donor with breast cancer. Some clones in this sample may be carry-over from other donors' samples. V and J are TRBV4-2 and TRBJ2-2; no reliable D call. Input material: tumor-adjacent breast tissue. The CDR3, as DNA: TGTGCCAGCAGCCAAGATCCGCTCCAACCGACCCTCAACACCGGGGAGCTGTTTTTT. It codes for CASSQDPLQPTLNTGELFF.